This T cell receptor beta chain was sequenced in a study of shared clonotypes between healthy human individuals. About the study: Aged 18 to 49, the donors were two women and a few men.

TCRdb's table, derived via immunoSEQ multiplex PCR, lists solely in-frame clones and lacks some. Among 190,000 or so clones listed, roughly 93% were seen once. The sequenced sample consisted of naive CD4+ T cells sorted from blood. This sample's subset: CD45RA+ positively selected. This receptor was identified in a woman aged 30 to 39 in good health.

The CDR3 region has the DNA TGCGCCAGCAGCCCAGGACTAGCGGGAGGCAATGAGCAGTTCTTC. This encodes CASSPGLAGGNEQFF. The chain carries TRBV5-1 and TRBJ2-1; 14 nucleotides agree with TRBD2. After removal of 4 bases from V and 6 bases from J, the junction contained 3 bases not matched to a gene. Per the germline V gene, CDR1 is SGHRS and CDR2 is YFSETQ. The CDR3 sequence is 15 residues long.